This entry lists 10 T cell receptor beta chains sequenced from one sample in a study of early stage breast cancer tumors. Libraries were prepared by immunoSEQ multiplex PCR; TCRdb keeps only in-frame clonotypes and omits some of them. The sample records fewer than 80,000 clones, 75% to 90% being singletons. Material: blood. These receptors all stem from a person in their 40s with breast cancer.

Of note for this clone: At the DNA level, this CDR3 is encoded by other sequences in the same sample as well. The rearrangement links TRBV5-1 to TRBJ2-3; D gene ambiguous. V lost 3 bases and J 4 bases, leaving 15 bases between the germline ends. Looked up from germline, CDR1 is SGHRS and CDR2 is YFSETQ. CDR3 length: 15 residues. In DNA, the CDR3 is TGCGCCAGCAGCTCTGGAGCGTCCCAGGCAGATACGCAGTATTTT. It specifies CASSSGASQADTQYF. The variable domain in full, completed from reference TRBV5-1 and TRBJ2-3, reads KAGVTQTPRYLIKTRGQQVTLSCSPISGHRSVSWYQQTPGQGLQFLFEYFSETQRNKGNFPGRFSGRQFSNSRSEMNVSTLELGDSALYLCASSSGASQADTQYFGPGTRLTVL.

The gene calls are TRBV9 and TRBJ2-6; D remains unclear. CDR3 length: 13 amino acids. Per the germline V gene, CDR1 is SGDLS and CDR2 is YYNGEE. Deletions cut 6 bases from V and 0 bases from J, with 4 bases between. The CDR3 bases are TGTGCCAGCAAGGCCTCTGGGGCCAACGTCCTGACTTTC. It translates to CASKASGANVLTF.

The rearrangement uses TRBV5-4 and TRBJ1-1, with 7 bases aligning to TRBD1. Unmatched junction bases numbered 10, after V lost 0 bases and J lost 5 bases. The CDR3 consists of 16 residues. The germline V gene has CDR1 SGHNT and CDR2 YYREEE (reference sequence). This chain's CDR3 is CASSLDYKGASTEAFF. DNA of the CDR3: TGTGCCAGCAGCTTGGATTACAAGGGGGCTAGTACTGAAGCTTTCTTT. The variable domain in full, with the rest retrieved from reference TRBV5-4 and TRBJ1-1, is ETGVTQSPTHLIKTRGQQVTLRCSSQSGHNTVSWYQQALGQGPQFIFQYYREEENGRGNFPPRFSGLQFPNYSSELNVNALELDDSALYLCASSLDYKGASTEAFFGQGTRLTVV.

The chain couples TRBV19 to TRBJ1-2; D remains ambiguous. The germline V and J ends were trimmed by 1 base and 2 bases, with 8 bases remaining between them. Germline CDR1 LNHDA, CDR2 SQIVND (reference sequence). The CDR3 spans 14 residues. The CDR3 loop reads CASSIGAGNYGYTF. For the CDR3, the DNA is TGTGCCAGTAGTATAGGTGCAGGCAACTATGGCTACACCTTC.

The chain links TRBV2 to TRBJ2-5, with 9 bases lining up with TRBD2. CDR1 SNHLY and CDR2 FYNNEI come from the germline V gene. This CDR3 has 15 amino acids. V gave up 5 bases and J gave up 1 base; unmatched junction bases: 5. CDR3 in DNA: TGTGCCAGCAGTCTTCTAGCGGGGCCCCAAGAGACCCAGTACTTC. The encoded protein is CASSLLAGPQETQYF.

The V gene is TRBV28, the J gene TRBJ1-2; D is unclear. The CDR3 is 12 amino acids. Germline assignment: CDR1 MDHEN and CDR2 SYDVKM. Trimming cost V 6 bases and J 0 bases, with 5 bases left between them. The CDR3 loop reads CASRKANYGYTF. Written as DNA, the CDR3 is TGTGCCAGCAGGAAAGCTAACTATGGCTACACCTTC.

The chain uses TRBV19 and TRBJ1-2, with D possibly matching TRBD1 (5 bases). Trimming stripped 4 bases from V and 8 bases from J, with 17 bases between. CDR3 size: 14 residues. The germline gives CDR1 LNHDA, CDR2 SQIVND (reference sequence). CDR3: CASSSRGGSSGYTF. The CDR3 nucleotides are TGTGCCAGTAGTAGTCGCGGGGGTTCATCGGGCTACACCTTC.

The V and J genes are TRBV28 and TRBJ2-5, with D unresolved. The V gene lost 3 bases and the J gene lost 5 bases, with 13 bases spanning the gap. The CDR3 consists of 14 residues. CDR1 is MDHEN and CDR2 is SYDVKM in the germline V gene. The CDR3 protein is CASSFVLGLETQYF. The CDR3 nucleotides are TGTGCCAGCAGTTTTGTGTTAGGGCTGGAGACCCAGTACTTC.

Only a few counts were recorded for this clone. The chain recombines TRBV6-1 with TRBJ2-1; TRBD2 matches 12 bases. V shed 6 bases, J shed 9 bases, and the junction held 6 bases outside the gene matches. This CDR3 is 14 amino acids long. CDR1 and CDR2 from the germline V gene are MNHNS and SASEGT. DNA of the CDR3: TGTGCCAGCAGCCTAGCGGGAGGGCCTAGTGAGCAGTTCTTC. Its protein product is CASSLAGGPSEQFF.

J is TRBJ1-5 and V is TRBV18; the D gene is possibly TRBD1 (5 bases). Between the trimmed V and J ends, which lost 6 bases and 4 bases, there was a span of 13 bases. The CDR3 spans 14 residues. The germline CDR1 and CDR2 sequences are KGHSH and LQKENI. The CDR3, as DNA: TGTGCCAGCTCGGCAGGGACGGCGAATCAGCCCCAGCATTTT. Protein sequence: CASSAGTANQPQHF.